Described below is a single T cell receptor beta chain sequence and its context. Its antigen is still unknown. The germline CDR1 and CDR2 sequences are LNHNV and YYDKDF (reference sequence). V lost 0 bases to trimming and J lost 0 bases, with 8 bases between them. This CDR3 is 15 amino acids long. Each diagnosis drew on symptoms, thyroxine, TRAb, thyroid ultrasound and orbital computed tomography findings. Initially, at the first diagnosis of hyperthyroidism and before any ophthalmopathy symptoms, blood was sampled. The sample originates from a study of T cells in Graves' hyperthyroidism and ophthalmopathy. Findings of the study overall: Ophthalmopathy was separated from stable hyperthyroidism by a 13 V-J model. Prediction of ophthalmopathy progression came a median approximately 6.6 months pre-onset.

TCR beta CDR3 region amplification was performed from RNA transcripts. TCR CDR3 underwent first-round RT-PCR with the HTBI primer set. Via MiXCR, TCRdb re-called the multiplex PCR reads, giving one row per CDR3 protein. The sample has 270,000 or so distinct CDR3 sequences, less than 30% seen once. The chain recombines TRBV15 with TRBJ1-1; a possible D gene is TRBD1 (5 bases). This receptor was taken from a man between 40 and 49 years old with Graves' hyperthyroidism that later progressed to Graves' ophthalmopathy. What was sequenced was blood. The CDR3: CATSRDRVLNTEAFF. CDR3 in DNA: TGTGCCACCAGCAGAGACAGGGTATTGAACACTGAAGCTTTCTTT.